This T cell receptor (beta chain) was captured in a study of control samples from healthy donors and cancer patients. Data came from immunoSEQ multiplex PCR; TCRdb stores just in-frame clones and leaves some out. The data contain around 86,000 clones, roughly 89% of them singletons. This CDR3 has 16 amino acids. Germline V gene data show CDR1 as SGHRS and CDR2 as YFSETQ. V shed 5 bases and J shed 0 bases, with 18 bases lying between them. The rearrangement uses TRBV5-1 and TRBJ2-7, with a weak D call TRBD1 (6 bases). This TCR was sampled from a woman aged 55-69 years with head and neck cancer. Sequencing was carried out using PBMCs. CDR3 residues: CASRDPPDRGSYEQYF. The CDR3 bases are TGCGCCAGCAGAGATCCTCCGGACAGAGGCTCCTACGAGCAGTACTTC.